Reported below is one TCR beta chain. What it binds is unknown. With a J-beta primer mix and a sample-barcoded 5' primer, a second PCR ran about 7 to 11 cycles. TCRdb itself ran the 5' RACE reads through MiXCR, one entry per CDR3 protein. The sample lists over a million distinct CDR3 sequences, 40% to 55% seen once, with approximately 17% in the top ten. This record comes from a study of blood T cells in healthy people across ages. Whole-study findings and limits: Naive T cell percentage showed a strong correlation with TCR beta diversity.

The CDR3 is 14 residues long. Germline V gene lookup returns CDR1 DFQATT and CDR2 SNEGSKA (reference sequence). The source of this sequence is a woman aged 55-70 years in good health. The sequenced material came from blood. The rearrangement joins TRBV20-1 to TRBJ2-7, with D perhaps matching TRBD1 (6 bases). The end of the DNA fits TRBJ2-5 better, so the J call may be wrong. This chain's CDR3 is CSARGLSRGETQYF. CDR3 nucleotides: TGCAGTGCTAGGGGTTTATCCAGGGGAGAGACCCAGTACTTC.